This note documents a single T cell receptor beta chain sequence. What it recognizes is unknown. This entry belongs to a study of cytomegalovirus exposure and HLA in healthy donors. CDR1 LNHDA and CDR2 SQIVND come from the germline V gene (reference sequence). The junction had 8 bases not matched to a gene; V was cut back by 6 bases and J by 6 bases. CDR3 length: 15 residues. The study, taken as a whole, reports: CMV serostatus was the sole immune exposure data available. HLA allele associations emerged for around 16,000 TCR beta sequences in a later analysis, at 0.05 false discovery rate.

Use of 60 Vbeta and 13 Jbeta primers characterized the PCR. Sequencing was performed with immunoSEQ multiplex PCR; in TCRdb, only in-frame clones are kept and a portion is missing. The repertoire includes more than 85,000 clones, 78% of them detected once, and approximately 1.2% sits in the top ten. The clonotype comes from a young man in good health and CMV-seronegative. Sequences were obtained from PBMCs. This chain joins TRBV19 and TRBJ1-5, with 10 bases that match TRBD1. CDR3 residues: CASSEGQGPGQPQHF. The CDR3 region has the DNA TGTGCCAGTAGCGAGGGACAGGGGCCGGGTCAGCCCCAGCATTTT.